A selection of T cell receptor beta chains follows, all from one sample in a study of graft-versus-host responses after intestinal transplantation. The method was immunoSEQ multiplex PCR; TCRdb's version includes in-frame clones alone and lacks a portion of them. This table has tens of thousands of clones, around nine tenths appearing once. No antigen has been assigned to these receptors. The sequencing used unstimulated CD4+ T cells sorted from spleen or lymph node cells, collected before intestinal transplant. Source of these receptors: a human donor who received an intestinal transplant. CDR3s include the opening cysteine and the closing phenylalanine or tryptophan. A D gene is named only where the DNA matches it firmly. Size is omitted from some rows. Given values are once, few, many or a class for expanded clones.

j_call: TRBJ2-3
v_call: TRBV5-6
clone_size: .
d_call: .
cdr3_nt: TGTGCCAGCAGCTTTGGCACAGATACGCAGTATTTT
cdr3_aa: CASSFGTDTQYF

j_call: TRBJ2-5
v_call: TRBV5-8
clone_size: .
d_call: .
cdr3_nt: TGTGCCAGCAGCTACATAGGGGAAGAGACCCAGTACTTC
cdr3_aa: CASSYIGEETQYF

j_call: TRBJ1-1
v_call: TRBV6-5
clone_size: .
d_call: .
cdr3_nt: TGTGCCAGCAGTTATGGGTCCCGGAGGTACGCTGAAGCTTTCTTT
cdr3_aa: CASSYGSRRYAEAFF

j_call: TRBJ2-5
v_call: TRBV10-3
clone_size: .
d_call: .
cdr3_nt: TGTGCCATCAGCCCCGTCACAGGGAAGCAAGAGACCCAGTACTTC
cdr3_aa: CAISPVTGKQETQYF

j_call: TRBJ1-2
v_call: TRBV2
clone_size: once
d_call: .
cdr3_nt: TGTGCCAGCATCCGGGGAAGGGTATATGGCTACACCTTC
cdr3_aa: CASIRGRVYGYTF

j_call: TRBJ1-5
v_call: TRBV18
clone_size: few
d_call: TRBD1
cdr3_nt: TGTGCCAGCTCACCTGGGACAGGGGGCAATCAGCCCCAGCATTTT
cdr3_aa: CASSPGTGGNQPQHF

j_call: TRBJ2-3
v_call: TRBV9
clone_size: .
d_call: .
cdr3_nt: TGTGCCAGCAGCGTAGTGGGAGCCGGCACAGATACGCAGTATTTT
cdr3_aa: CASSVVGAGTDTQYF

j_call: TRBJ1-4
v_call: TRBV5-5
clone_size: .
d_call: TRBD1
cdr3_nt: TGTGCCAGCAGCCAAGGACAGGGGCCCTTCGGGACTAATGAAAAACTGTTTTTT
cdr3_aa: CASSQGQGPFGTNEKLFF

j_call: TRBJ2-1
v_call: TRBV7-9
clone_size: .
d_call: .
cdr3_nt: TGTGCCAGCAGCGTCGCAGAGGAGCAGTTCTTC
cdr3_aa: CASSVAEEQFF

j_call: TRBJ2-7
v_call: TRBV2
clone_size: once
d_call: .
cdr3_nt: TGTGCCAGCAGTGAATGGAGGACCGATACCTCCTACGAGCAGTACTTC
cdr3_aa: CASSEWRTDTSYEQYF

j_call: TRBJ1-2
v_call: TRBV6-1
clone_size: .
d_call: .
cdr3_nt: TGTGCCAGCAGGCCGGGGGCGGGTGGCTACACCTTC
cdr3_aa: CASRPGAGGYTF

j_call: TRBJ1-3
v_call: TRBV7-2
clone_size: .
d_call: .
cdr3_nt: TGTGCCAGCAGCTTTCAGGGAGGTACTGGAAACACCATATATTTT
cdr3_aa: CASSFQGGTGNTIYF

j_call: TRBJ2-2
v_call: TRBV18
clone_size: .
d_call: .
cdr3_nt: TGTGCCAGCTCACCAGATATCGCGAACACCGGGGAGCTGTTTTTT
cdr3_aa: CASSPDIANTGELFF

j_call: TRBJ1-5
v_call: TRBV5-6
clone_size: .
d_call: TRBD1
cdr3_nt: TGTGCCAGCAGCTCTTCCGGGACAGGGGAGCGGCCCCAGCATTTT
cdr3_aa: CASSSSGTGERPQHF

j_call: TRBJ2-7
v_call: TRBV5-1
clone_size: .
d_call: TRBD1
cdr3_nt: TGCGCCAGCAGCTTTAGGGACAGGGTATACGAGCAGTACTTC
cdr3_aa: CASSFRDRVYEQYF

j_call: TRBJ1-1
v_call: TRBV18
clone_size: .
d_call: .
cdr3_nt: TGTGCCAGCTCACGGGCAGGGAGGACTGAAGCTTTCTTT
cdr3_aa: CASSRAGRTEAFF

j_call: TRBJ2-3
v_call: TRBV5-4
clone_size: .
d_call: .
cdr3_nt: TGTGCCAGCAGGAATGACACCGTCCCCACAGATACGCAGTATTTT
cdr3_aa: CASRNDTVPTDTQYF

j_call: TRBJ1-1
v_call: TRBV18
clone_size: .
d_call: .
cdr3_nt: TGTGCCAGCTCACCAAGGGTAGAAGCTTTCTTT
cdr3_aa: CASSPRVEAFF

j_call: TRBJ2-1
v_call: TRBV19
clone_size: .
d_call: .
cdr3_nt: TGTGCCAGTAGTGGGTCGTTAGGGAATGAGCAGTTCTTC
cdr3_aa: CASSGSLGNEQFF

j_call: TRBJ2-7
v_call: TRBV6-5
clone_size: .
d_call: TRBD1
cdr3_nt: TGTGCCAGCAGGGGGACAGGGCGAGGGTACGAGCAGTACTTC
cdr3_aa: CASRGTGRGYEQYF

j_call: TRBJ1-4
v_call: TRBV28
clone_size: .
d_call: .
cdr3_nt: TGTGCCAGCAAAACAACTAATGAAAAACTGTTTTTT
cdr3_aa: CASKTTNEKLFF

j_call: TRBJ2-4
v_call: TRBV5-8
clone_size: .
d_call: .
cdr3_nt: TGTGCCAGCAGCTTTCCCCTTAAGTACTTC
cdr3_aa: CASSFPLKYF

j_call: TRBJ1-4
v_call: TRBV30
clone_size: .
d_call: TRBD1
cdr3_nt: TGTGCCTGGAGTAGGGCAGGGGGCCTTAATGAAAAACTGTTTTTT
cdr3_aa: CAWSRAGGLNEKLFF

j_call: TRBJ2-7
v_call: TRBV6-1
clone_size: .
d_call: TRBD1
cdr3_nt: TGTGCCAGCAGTGAAATAGGGCAGGGGGCGCTTTACGAGCAGTACTTC
cdr3_aa: CASSEIGQGALYEQYF

j_call: TRBJ2-7
v_call: TRBV10-2
clone_size: few
d_call: TRBD2
cdr3_nt: TGCGCCAGCAGTGTGCGGGGGAACGAGCAGTACTTC
cdr3_aa: CASSVRGNEQYF

j_call: TRBJ1-4
v_call: TRBV6-5
clone_size: .
d_call: .
cdr3_nt: TGTGCCAGCAGATTCGGCGAGACCGAAAAACTGTTTTTT
cdr3_aa: CASRFGETEKLFF

j_call: TRBJ2-5
v_call: TRBV30
clone_size: .
d_call: .
cdr3_nt: TGTGCCTGGAGTGTAAAGAGGGACAACCAGGAGACCCAGTACTTC
cdr3_aa: CAWSVKRDNQETQYF

j_call: TRBJ2-5
v_call: TRBV7-2
clone_size: .
d_call: TRBD1
cdr3_nt: TGTGCCAGCAGCTTAGAAGGGACAGGGGGCGCAGAGACCCAGTACTTC
cdr3_aa: CASSLEGTGGAETQYF

j_call: TRBJ1-1
v_call: TRBV7-6
clone_size: .
d_call: .
cdr3_nt: TGTGCCAGCAGCTTGGCAGGGGCCGCGAACACTGAAGCTTTCTTT
cdr3_aa: CASSLAGAANTEAFF